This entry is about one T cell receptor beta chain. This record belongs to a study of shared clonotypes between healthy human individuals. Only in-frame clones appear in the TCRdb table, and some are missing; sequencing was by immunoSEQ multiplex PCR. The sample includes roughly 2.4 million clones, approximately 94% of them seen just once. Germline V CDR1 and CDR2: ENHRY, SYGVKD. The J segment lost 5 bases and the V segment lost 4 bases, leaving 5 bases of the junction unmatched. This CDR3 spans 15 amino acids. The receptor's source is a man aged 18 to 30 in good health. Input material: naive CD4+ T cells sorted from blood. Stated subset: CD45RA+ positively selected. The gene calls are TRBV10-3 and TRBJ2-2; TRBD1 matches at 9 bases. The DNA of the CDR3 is TGTGCCATCAGTGCGGGACAGGGAGGAACCGGGGAGCTGTTTTTT. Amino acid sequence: CAISAGQGGTGELFF.